This TCR beta chain was identified in a study of blood T cell repertoires in COVID-19. Study information: The samples span acute and convalescent COVID-19 from the United States, Italy and Spain. PBMCs, B-cell-depleted T cells, or T cells provided the cDNA or gDNA that made up the material.

The authors' processing: Estimation of nucleated cell counts relied on the amplification of reference gene primers. Data came from immunoSEQ multiplex PCR; TCRdb stores just in-frame clones and leaves some out. The D gene and trimming were derived from the DNA, and the V and J assignments and clone size from that table. Of some 74,000 clones in the sample, approximately 80% are singletons; the top ten hold more than 10%. The J segment lost 1 base and the V segment lost 4 bases, leaving 4 bases of the junction unmatched. The germline gives CDR1 LNHDA, CDR2 SQIVND (reference sequence). The CDR3 has 15 residues.

The genes are TRBV19 and TRBJ2-4, with 7 nucleotides matching TRBD1. The sequenced material came from peripheral blood. The TCR originated in a human donor in a cohort sampled during active COVID-19. This chain's CDR3 is CASSTPQGAKNIQYF. Here the CDR3 DNA reads TGTGCCAGTAGTACCCCACAGGGGGCCAAAAACATTCAGTACTTC.